The present T cell receptor (beta chain) was sequenced within a study of T cell responses to AZD1222 COVID-19 vaccine. Study-wide points: Seropositive at baseline were only a handful of AZD1222 recipients.

Turning to this clone: Its antigen remains unknown.

Data came from immunoSEQ multiplex PCR; TCRdb stores just in-frame clones and leaves some out. The data hold about 200,000 clones, with roughly 94% observed a single time. The sequence was obtained from an adult who received the MenACWY meningococcal vaccine as a control. This specimen consisted of peripheral blood, obtained 28 days after the second dose of the MenACWY control vaccine.

DNA for the CDR3: TGTGCCAGCTCACGGCGACAGGGAGTAGGAAACACCATATATTTT. It yields the protein CASSRRQGVGNTIYF. The chain uses TRBV18 and TRBJ1-3; 7 nucleotides line up with TRBD1. Germline V lookup: CDR1 KGHSH, CDR2 LQKENI. There are 15 residues in the CDR3. J gave up 4 bases and V 4 bases, and 7 bases lay outside the gene matches.